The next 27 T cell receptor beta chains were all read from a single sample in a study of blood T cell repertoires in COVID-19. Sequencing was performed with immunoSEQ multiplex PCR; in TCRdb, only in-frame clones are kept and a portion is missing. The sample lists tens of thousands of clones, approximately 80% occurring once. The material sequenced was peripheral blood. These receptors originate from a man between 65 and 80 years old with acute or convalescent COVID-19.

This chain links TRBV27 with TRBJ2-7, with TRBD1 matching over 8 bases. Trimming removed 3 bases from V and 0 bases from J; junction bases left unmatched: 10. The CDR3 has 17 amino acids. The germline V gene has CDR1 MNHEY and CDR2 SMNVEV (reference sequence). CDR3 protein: CASSFINWDRSSYEQYF. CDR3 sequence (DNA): TGTGCCAGCAGTTTTATTAATTGGGACAGGAGCTCCTACGAGCAGTACTTC.

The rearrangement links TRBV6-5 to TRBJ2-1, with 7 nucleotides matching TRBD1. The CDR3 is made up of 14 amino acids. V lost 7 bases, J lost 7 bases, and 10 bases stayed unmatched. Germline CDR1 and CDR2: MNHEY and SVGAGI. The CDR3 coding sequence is TGTGCCAGCAAGAGGTCGCAACAGGGGAATGAGCAGTTCTTC. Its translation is CASKRSQQGNEQFF.

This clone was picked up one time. CDR3 in amino acids: CASRRTGAGELFF. The CDR3 nucleotides read TGTGCCAGCAGGAGGACAGGGGCCGGGGAGCTGTTTTTT. This chain connects TRBV6-5 to TRBJ2-2; 9 bases map to TRBD1. The length of the CDR3 is 13 residues. Germline-derived CDR1 and CDR2 are MNHEY and SVGAGI. The V gene end was trimmed by 6 bases and the J gene end by 6 bases; junction bases not matched to a gene: 2.

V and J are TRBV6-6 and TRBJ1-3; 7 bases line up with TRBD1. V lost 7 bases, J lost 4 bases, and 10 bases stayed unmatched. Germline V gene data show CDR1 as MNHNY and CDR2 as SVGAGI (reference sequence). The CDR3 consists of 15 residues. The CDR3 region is CASNDRARMGNTIYF. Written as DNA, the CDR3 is TGTGCCAGCAACGACAGGGCCCGGATGGGAAACACCATATATTTT.

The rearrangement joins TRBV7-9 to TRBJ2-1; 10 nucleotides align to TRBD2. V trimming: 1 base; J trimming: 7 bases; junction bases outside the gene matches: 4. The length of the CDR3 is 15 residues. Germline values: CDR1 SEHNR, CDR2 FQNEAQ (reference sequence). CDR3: CASSLVSGGWNEQFF. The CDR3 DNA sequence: TGTGCCAGCAGCTTAGTTAGCGGGGGGTGGAATGAGCAGTTCTTC.

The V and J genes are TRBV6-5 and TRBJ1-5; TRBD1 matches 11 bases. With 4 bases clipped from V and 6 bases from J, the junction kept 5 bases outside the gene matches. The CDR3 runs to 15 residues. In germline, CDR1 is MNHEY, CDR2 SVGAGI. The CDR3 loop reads CASSSGDRGGQPQHF. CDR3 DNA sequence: TGTGCCAGCAGTTCCGGGGACAGGGGGGGTCAGCCCCAGCATTTT.

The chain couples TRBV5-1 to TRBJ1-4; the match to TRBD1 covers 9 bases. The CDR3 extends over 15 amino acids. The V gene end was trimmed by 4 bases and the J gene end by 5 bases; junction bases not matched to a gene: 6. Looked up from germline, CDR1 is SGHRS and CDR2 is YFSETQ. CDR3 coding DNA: TGCGCCAGCAGCATTGTCGGACAGGGGAATGAAAAACTGTTTTTT. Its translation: CASSIVGQGNEKLFF.

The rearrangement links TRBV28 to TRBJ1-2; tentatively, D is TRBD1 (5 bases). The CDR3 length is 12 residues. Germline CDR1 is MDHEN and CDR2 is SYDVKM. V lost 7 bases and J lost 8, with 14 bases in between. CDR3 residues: CASTLRRGGYTF. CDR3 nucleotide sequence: TGTGCCAGCACCCTAAGACGGGGGGGCTACACCTTC.

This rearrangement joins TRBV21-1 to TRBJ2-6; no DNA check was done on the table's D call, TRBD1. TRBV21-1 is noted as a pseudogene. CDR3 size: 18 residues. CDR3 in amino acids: CASSKVGHPRSGANVLTF. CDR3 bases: TGTGCCAGCAGCAAAGTGGGACACCCTCGATCGGGGGCCAACGTCCTGACTTTC.

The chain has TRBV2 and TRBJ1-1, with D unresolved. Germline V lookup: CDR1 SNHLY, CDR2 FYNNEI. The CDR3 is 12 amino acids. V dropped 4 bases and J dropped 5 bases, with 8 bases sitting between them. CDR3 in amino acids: CASSGAGTEAFF. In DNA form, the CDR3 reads TGTGCCAGCAGTGGGGCGGGGACTGAAGCTTTCTTT.

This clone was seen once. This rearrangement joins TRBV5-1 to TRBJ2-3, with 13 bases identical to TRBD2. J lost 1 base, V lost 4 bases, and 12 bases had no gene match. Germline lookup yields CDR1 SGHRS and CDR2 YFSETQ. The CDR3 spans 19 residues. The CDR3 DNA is TGCGCCAGCAGCAGGACTAGCGGGAGTAGAAAACTGGGCACAGATACGCAGTATTTT. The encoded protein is CASSRTSGSRKLGTDTQYF. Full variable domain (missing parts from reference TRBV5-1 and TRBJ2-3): KAGVTQTPRYLIKTRGQQVTLSCSPISGHRSVSWYQQTPGQGLQFLFEYFSETQRNKGNFPGRFSGRQFSNSRSEMNVSTLELGDSALYLCASSRTSGSRKLGTDTQYFGPGTRLTVL.

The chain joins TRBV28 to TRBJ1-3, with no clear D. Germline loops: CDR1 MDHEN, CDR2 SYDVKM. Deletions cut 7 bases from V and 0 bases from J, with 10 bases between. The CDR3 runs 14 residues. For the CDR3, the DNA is TGTGCCAGCATTCAGGCGATCTCTGGAAACACCATATATTTT. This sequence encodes CASIQAISGNTIYF.

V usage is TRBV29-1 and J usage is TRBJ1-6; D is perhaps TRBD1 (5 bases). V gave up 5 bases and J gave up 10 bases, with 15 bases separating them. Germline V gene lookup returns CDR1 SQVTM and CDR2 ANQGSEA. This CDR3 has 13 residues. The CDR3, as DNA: TGCAGCGTTCTGCAGGACCCAGGGTCACCCCTCCACTTT. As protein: CSVLQDPGSPLHF.

This CDR3 reads CASSTTVNTEAFF. The CDR3 DNA follows: TGTGCCAGCAGCACGACAGTGAACACTGAAGCTTTCTTT. This chain connects TRBV9 to TRBJ1-1; a possible D gene is TRBD1 (5 bases). The ends were cut back, 4 bases at V and 0 bases at J, with 7 bases in the middle. This CDR3 region has 13 residues. Germline loops: CDR1 SGDLS, CDR2 YYNGEE.

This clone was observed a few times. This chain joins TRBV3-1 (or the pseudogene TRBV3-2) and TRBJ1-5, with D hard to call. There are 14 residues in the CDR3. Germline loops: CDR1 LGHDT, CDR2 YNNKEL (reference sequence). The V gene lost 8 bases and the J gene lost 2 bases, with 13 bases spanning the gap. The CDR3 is CASATGSGNQPQHF. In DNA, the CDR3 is TGTGCCAGCGCCACCGGGTCTGGCAATCAGCCCCAGCATTTT.

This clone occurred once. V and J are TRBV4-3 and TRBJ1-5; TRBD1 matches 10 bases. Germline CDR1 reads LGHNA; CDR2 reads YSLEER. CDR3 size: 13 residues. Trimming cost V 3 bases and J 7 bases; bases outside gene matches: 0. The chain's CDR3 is CASSQDRGQPQHF. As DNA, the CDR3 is TGCGCCAGCAGCCAGGACAGGGGGCAGCCCCAGCATTTT.

The CDR3 spells CASSRREMETEAFF. The CDR3 bases are TGCGCCAGCAGTCGTCGGGAGATGGAGACTGAAGCTTTCTTT. The chain employs TRBV5-1 and TRBJ1-1; no clear D. This CDR3 region has 14 residues. V was pared by 5 bases and J by 5 bases, with 16 bases between. Germline CDR1 and CDR2: SGHRS and YFSETQ.

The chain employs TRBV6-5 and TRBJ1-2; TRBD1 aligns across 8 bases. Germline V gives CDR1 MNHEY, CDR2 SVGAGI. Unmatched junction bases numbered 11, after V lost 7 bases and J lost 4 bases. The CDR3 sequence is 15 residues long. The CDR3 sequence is CASKMYRGMSYGYTF. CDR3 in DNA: TGTGCCAGCAAGATGTACAGGGGGATGAGCTATGGCTACACCTTC.

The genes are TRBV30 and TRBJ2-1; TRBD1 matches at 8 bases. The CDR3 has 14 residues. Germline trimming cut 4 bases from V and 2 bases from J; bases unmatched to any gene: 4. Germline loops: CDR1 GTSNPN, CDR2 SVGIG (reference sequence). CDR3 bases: TGTGCCTGGACGACAGGGGTTCCCTACAATGAGCAGTTCTTC. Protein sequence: CAWTTGVPYNEQFF.

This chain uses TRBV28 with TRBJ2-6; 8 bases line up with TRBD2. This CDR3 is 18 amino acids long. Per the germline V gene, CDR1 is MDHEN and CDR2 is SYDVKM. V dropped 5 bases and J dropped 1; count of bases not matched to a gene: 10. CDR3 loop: CASSPGGGGRSGANVLTF. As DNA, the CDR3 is TGTGCCAGCAGTCCGGGAGGCGGCGGGAGGTCTGGGGCCAACGTCCTGACTTTC.

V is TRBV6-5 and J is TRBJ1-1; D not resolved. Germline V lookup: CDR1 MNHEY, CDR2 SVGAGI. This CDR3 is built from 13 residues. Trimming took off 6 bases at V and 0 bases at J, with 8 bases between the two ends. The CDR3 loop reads CASRSQMNTEAFF. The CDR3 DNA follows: TGTGCCAGCAGGTCGCAGATGAACACTGAAGCTTTCTTT.

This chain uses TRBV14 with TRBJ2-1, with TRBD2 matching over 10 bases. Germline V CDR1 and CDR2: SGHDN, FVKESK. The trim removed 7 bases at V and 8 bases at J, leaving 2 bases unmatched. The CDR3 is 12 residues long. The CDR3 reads CASKSGGDEQFF. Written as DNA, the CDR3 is TGTGCCAGCAAGAGCGGGGGGGATGAGCAGTTCTTC.

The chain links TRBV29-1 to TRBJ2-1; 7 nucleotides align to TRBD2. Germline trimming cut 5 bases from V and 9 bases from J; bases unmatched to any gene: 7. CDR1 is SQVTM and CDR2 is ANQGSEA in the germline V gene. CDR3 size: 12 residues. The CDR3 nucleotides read TGCAGCGTTTTTAAATCGGGGGGTGAGCAGTTCTTC. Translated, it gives CSVFKSGGEQFF.

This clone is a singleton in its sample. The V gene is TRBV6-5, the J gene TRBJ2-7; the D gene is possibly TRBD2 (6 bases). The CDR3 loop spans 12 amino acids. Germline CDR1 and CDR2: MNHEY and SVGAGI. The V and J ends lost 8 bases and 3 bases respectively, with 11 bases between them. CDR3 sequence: CASGGADYEQYF. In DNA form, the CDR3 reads TGTGCCAGCGGAGGGGCGGACTACGAGCAGTACTTC.

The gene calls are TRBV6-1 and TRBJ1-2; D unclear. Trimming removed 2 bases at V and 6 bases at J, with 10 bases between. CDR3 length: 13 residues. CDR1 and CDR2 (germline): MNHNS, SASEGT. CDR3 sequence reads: CASSETQYNGYTF. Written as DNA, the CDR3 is TGTGCCAGCAGTGAAACCCAGTATAATGGCTACACCTTC.

DNA of the CDR3: TGTGCCATCAGTGAGGGCATAGGAGTTTCGGGGAACACTGAAGCTTTCTTT. This gives the protein CAISEGIGVSGNTEAFF. The J gene is TRBJ1-1, the V gene TRBV10-3; no definite D call. This CDR3 comprises 17 residues. Trimming left V 2 bases short and J 1 base short, with 17 bases between. Looked up from germline, CDR1 is ENHRY and CDR2 is SYGVKD.

The CDR3 DNA follows: TGCGCCAGCAGCCAAGAGGCGGGAGGGGCAGATACGCAGTATTTT. Its translation: CASSQEAGGADTQYF. This chain connects TRBV4-3 to TRBJ2-3; 9 bases match TRBD2. The CDR3 covers 15 residues. Per germline, CDR1 LGHNA and CDR2 YSLEER. The junction had 2 bases not matched to a gene; V was cut back by 0 bases and J by 4 bases.